This T cell receptor beta chain was captured by sequencing in a study of shared clonotypes between healthy human individuals. Germline CDR1 SGHNT, CDR2 YENEEA. V lost 3 bases and J lost 1, with 10 bases in between. There are 14 residues in the CDR3. In the authors' workflow: With immunoSEQ giving junction-only sequences and no quality scores, filtering differed. Here immunoSEQ multiplex PCR was the method, and the copy in TCRdb shows in-frame clones only, minus some. The D gene and trimming were derived from the DNA, and the V and J assignments and clone size from that table. In the table there are around 450,000 clones, 70% to 80% of which are singletons.

The sample comprised PBMCs. The V call is TRBV11-3, the J call TRBJ2-7, with D perhaps TRBD2 (6 bases). The TCR was taken from a woman between 40 and 50 years old in good health. Some clones in this sample may be carry-over from other donors' samples. This chain's CDR3 is CASSLYGGSYEQYF. The CDR3, as DNA: TGTGCCAGCAGCTTGTACGGGGGATCCTACGAGCAGTACTTC.